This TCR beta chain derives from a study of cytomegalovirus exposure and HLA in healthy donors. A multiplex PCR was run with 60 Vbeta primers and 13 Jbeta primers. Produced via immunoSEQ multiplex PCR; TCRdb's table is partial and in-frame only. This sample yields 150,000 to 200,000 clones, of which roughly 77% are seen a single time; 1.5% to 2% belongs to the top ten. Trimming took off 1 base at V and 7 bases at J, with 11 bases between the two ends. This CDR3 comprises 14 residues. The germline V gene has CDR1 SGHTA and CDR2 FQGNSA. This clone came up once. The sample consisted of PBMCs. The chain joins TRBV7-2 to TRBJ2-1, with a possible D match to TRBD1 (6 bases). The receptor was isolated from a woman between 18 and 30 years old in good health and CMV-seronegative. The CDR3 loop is CASSLVNRVNEQFF. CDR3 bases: TGTGCCAGCAGCTTAGTGAACAGGGTTAATGAGCAGTTCTTC.